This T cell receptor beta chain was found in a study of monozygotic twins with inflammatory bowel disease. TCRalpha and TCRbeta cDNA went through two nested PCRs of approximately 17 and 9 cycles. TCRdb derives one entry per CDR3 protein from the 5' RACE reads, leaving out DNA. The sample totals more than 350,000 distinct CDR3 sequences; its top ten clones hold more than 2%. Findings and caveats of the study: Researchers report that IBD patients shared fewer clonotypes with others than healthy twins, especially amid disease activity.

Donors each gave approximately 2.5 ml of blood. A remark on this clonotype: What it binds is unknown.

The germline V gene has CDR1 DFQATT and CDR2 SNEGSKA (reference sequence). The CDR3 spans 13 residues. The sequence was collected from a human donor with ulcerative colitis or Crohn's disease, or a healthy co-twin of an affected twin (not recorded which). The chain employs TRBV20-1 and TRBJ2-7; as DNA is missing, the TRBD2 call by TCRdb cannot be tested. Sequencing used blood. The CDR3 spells CSARKGGGDEQYF.